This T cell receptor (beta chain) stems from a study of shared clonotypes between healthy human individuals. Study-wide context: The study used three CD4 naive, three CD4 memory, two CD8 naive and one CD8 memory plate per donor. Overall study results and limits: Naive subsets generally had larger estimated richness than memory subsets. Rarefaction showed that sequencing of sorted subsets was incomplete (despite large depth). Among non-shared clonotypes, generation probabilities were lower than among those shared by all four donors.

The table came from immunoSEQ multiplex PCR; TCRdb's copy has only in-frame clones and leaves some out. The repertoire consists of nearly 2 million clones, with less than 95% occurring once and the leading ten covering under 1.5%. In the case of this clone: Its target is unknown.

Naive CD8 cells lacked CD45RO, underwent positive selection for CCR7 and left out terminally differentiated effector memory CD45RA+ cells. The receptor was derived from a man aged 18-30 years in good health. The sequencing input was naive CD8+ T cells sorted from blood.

The CDR3 DNA sequence: TGTGCCAGCACCCCTCGTTCGGGGGTGGACTCACCCCTCCACTTT. Residues: CASTPRSGVDSPLHF. This chain links TRBV27 with TRBJ1-6; tentative D call: TRBD1 (5 bases). Trimming stripped 7 bases from V and 10 bases from J, with 20 bases between. Germline V gene data show CDR1 as MNHEY and CDR2 as SMNVEV (reference sequence). This CDR3 has 15 residues.